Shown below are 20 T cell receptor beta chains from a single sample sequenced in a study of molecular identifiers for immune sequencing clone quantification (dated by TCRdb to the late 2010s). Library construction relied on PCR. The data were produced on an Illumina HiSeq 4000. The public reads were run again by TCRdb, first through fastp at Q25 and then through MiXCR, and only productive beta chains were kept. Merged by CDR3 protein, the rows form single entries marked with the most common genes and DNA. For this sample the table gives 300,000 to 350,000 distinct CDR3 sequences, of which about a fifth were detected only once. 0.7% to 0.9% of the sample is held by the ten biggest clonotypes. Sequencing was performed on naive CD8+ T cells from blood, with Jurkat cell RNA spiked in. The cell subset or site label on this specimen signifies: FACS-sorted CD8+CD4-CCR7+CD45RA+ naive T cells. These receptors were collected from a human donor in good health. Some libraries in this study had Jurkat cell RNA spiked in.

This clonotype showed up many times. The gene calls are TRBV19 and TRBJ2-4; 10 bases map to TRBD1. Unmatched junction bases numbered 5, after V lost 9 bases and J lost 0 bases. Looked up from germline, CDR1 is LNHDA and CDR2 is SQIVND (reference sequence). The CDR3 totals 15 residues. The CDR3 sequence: CASGQGGSAKNIQYF. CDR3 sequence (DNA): TGTGCCAGCGGACAGGGGGGTTCAGCCAAAAACATTCAGTACTTC.

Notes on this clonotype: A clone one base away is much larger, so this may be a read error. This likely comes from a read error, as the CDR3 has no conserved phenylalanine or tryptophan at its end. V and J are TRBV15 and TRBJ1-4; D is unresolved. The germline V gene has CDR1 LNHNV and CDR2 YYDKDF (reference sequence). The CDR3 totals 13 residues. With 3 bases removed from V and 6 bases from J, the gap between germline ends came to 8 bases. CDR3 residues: CATSSRPDEKLFL. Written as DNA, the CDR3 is TGTGCCACCAGCAGCCGGCCTGATGAAAAACTGTTTCTT.

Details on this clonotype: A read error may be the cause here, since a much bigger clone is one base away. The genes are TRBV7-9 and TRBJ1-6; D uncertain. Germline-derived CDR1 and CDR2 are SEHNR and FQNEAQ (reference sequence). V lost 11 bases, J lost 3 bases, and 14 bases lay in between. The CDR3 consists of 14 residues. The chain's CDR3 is CAGEAAGYNSPLHF. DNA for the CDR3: TGTGCCGGCGAGGCGGCAGGCTATAATTCACCCCTCCACTTT.

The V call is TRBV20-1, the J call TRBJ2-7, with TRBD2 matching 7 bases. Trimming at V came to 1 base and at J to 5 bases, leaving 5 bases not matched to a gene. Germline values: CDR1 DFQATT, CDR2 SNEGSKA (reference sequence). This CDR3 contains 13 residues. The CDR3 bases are TGCAGTGCTAGAGTGAAGCGGGGCCACGAGCAGTACTTC. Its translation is CSARVKRGHEQYF.

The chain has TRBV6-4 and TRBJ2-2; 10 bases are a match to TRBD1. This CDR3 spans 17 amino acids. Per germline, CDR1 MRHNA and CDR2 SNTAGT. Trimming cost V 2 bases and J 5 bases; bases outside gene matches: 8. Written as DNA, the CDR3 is TGTGCCAGCAGTGACCCCAGACAGGGGGCTAAGACCGGGGAGCTGTTTTTT. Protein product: CASSDPRQGAKTGELFF.

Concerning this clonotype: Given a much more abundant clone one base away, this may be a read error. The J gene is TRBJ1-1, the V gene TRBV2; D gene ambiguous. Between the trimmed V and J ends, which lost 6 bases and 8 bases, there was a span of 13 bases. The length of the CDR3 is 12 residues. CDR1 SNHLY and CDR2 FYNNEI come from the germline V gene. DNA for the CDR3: TGTGCCAGCAGACCCCCCGACGAGGAAGCTTTCTTT. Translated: CASRPPDEEAFF. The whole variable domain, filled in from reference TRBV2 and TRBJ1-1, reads EPEVTQTPSHQVTQMGQEVILRCVPISNHLYFYWYRQILGQKVEFLVSFYNNEISEKSEIFDDQFSVERPDGSNFTLKIRSTKLEDSAMYFCASRPPDEEAFFGQGTRLTVV.

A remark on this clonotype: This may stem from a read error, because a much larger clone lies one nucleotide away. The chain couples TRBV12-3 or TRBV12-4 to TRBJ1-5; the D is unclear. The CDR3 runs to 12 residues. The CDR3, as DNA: TGTGCCAACAGTCCCAAAAATCAGCCCCAGCATTTT. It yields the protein CANSPKNQPQHF.

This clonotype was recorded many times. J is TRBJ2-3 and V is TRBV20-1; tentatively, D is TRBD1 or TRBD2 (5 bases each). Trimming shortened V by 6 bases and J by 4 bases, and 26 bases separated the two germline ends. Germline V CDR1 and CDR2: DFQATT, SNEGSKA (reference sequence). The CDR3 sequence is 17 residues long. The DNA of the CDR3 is TGCAGTGCGGGGACGGACGAGGACTCCTATATCGCAGATACGCAGTATTTT. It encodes CSAGTDEDSYIADTQYF.

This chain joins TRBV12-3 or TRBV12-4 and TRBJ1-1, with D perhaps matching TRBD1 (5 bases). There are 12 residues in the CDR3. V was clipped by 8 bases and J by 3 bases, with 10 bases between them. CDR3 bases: TGTGCCAGCGGCAGGGACCACACTGAAGCTTTCTTT. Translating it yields CASGRDHTEAFF.

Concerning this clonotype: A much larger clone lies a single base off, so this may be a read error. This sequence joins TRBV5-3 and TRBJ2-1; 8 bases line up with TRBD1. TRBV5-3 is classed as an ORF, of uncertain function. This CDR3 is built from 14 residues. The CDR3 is CASSFFGTGDGQFF. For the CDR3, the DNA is TGTGCCAGCAGCTTTTTCGGGACAGGCGACGGGCAGTTCTTC.

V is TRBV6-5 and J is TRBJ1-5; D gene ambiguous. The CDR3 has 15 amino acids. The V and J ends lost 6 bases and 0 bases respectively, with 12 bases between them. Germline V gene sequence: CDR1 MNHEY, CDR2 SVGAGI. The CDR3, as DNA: TGTGCCAGCAGGCCAACAGATTATAGCAATCAGCCCCAGCATTTT. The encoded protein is CASRPTDYSNQPQHF.

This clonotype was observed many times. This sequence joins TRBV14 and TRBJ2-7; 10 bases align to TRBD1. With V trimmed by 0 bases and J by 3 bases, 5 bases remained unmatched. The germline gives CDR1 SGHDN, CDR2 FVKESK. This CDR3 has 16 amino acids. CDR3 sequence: CASSQEPGQGYYEQYF. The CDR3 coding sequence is TGTGCCAGCAGCCAAGAACCGGGACAGGGGTACTACGAGCAGTACTTC.

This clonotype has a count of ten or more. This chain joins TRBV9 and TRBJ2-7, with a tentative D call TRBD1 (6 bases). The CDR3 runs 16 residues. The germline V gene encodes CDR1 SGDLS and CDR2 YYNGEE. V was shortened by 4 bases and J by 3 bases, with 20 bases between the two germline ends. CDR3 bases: TGTGCCAGCAGCCCCTTGGGGGCGGCAGCCGGCTACGAGCAGTACTTC. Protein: CASSPLGAAAGYEQYF.

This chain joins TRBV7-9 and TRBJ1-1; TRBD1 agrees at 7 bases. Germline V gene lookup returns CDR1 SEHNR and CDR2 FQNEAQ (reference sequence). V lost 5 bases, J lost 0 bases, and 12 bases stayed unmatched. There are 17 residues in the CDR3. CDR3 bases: TGTGCCAGCAGCCACACGGACAGGACTCGATTGAACACTGAAGCTTTCTTT. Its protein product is CASSHTDRTRLNTEAFF. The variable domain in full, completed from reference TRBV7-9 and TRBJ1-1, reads DTGVSQNPRHKITKRGQNVTFRCDPISEHNRLYWYRQTLGQGPEFLTYFQNEAQLEKSRLLSDRFSAERPKGSFSTLEIQRTEQGDSAMYLCASSHTDRTRLNTEAFFGQGTRLTVV.

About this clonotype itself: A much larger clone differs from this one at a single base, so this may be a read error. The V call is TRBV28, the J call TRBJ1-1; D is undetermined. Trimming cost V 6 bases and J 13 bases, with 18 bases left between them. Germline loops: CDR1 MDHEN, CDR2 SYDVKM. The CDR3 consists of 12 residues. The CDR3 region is CASRPGPLLLFF. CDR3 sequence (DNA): TGTGCCAGCAGACCCGGGCCTCTACTTCTTTTCTTT.

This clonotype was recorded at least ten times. CDR3 sequence: CASSPTGTGGFEQYF. DNA of the CDR3: TGTGCCAGCAGTCCTACCGGGACAGGGGGTTTCGAGCAGTACTTC. This chain joins TRBV28 and TRBJ2-7, with 11 bases lining up with TRBD1. This CDR3 has 15 amino acids. Germline V gene sequence: CDR1 MDHEN, CDR2 SYDVKM. V shed 5 bases and J 6 bases; nucleotides not matched to a gene: 9.

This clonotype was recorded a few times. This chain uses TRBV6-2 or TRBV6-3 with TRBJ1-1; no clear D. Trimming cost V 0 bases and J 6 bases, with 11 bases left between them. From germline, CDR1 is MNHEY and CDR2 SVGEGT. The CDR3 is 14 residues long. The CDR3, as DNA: TGTGCCAGCAGTTACTCGTCGGCGGGCGCTGAAGCTTTCTTT. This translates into CASSYSSAGAEAFF.

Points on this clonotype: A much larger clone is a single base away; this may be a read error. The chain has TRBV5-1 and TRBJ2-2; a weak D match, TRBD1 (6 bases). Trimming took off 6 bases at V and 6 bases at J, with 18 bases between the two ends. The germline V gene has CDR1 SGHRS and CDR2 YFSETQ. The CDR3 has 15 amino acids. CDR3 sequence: CASTPNRETAGELFF. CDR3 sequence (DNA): TGCGCCAGCACGCCAAACAGGGAGACGGCCGGGGAGCTGTTTTTT.

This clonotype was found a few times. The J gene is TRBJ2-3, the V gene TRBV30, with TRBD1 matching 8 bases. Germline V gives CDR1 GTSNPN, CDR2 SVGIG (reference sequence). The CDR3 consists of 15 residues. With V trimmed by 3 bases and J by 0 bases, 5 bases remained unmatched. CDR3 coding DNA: TGTGCCTGGAGCGGACAGGGCCTTAGCACAGATACGCAGTATTTT. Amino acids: CAWSGQGLSTDTQYF.

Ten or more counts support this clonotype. CDR3 DNA: TGTGCCAGCAGCCCCGGGTACAGCGCCTACGAGCAGTACTTC. It yields the protein CASSPGYSAYEQYF. V gene TRBV9 combines with J gene TRBJ2-7; D call uncertain. The ends were cut back, 4 bases at V and 2 bases at J, with 13 bases in the middle. The length of the CDR3 is 14 residues. Germline V gene lookup returns CDR1 SGDLS and CDR2 YYNGEE.